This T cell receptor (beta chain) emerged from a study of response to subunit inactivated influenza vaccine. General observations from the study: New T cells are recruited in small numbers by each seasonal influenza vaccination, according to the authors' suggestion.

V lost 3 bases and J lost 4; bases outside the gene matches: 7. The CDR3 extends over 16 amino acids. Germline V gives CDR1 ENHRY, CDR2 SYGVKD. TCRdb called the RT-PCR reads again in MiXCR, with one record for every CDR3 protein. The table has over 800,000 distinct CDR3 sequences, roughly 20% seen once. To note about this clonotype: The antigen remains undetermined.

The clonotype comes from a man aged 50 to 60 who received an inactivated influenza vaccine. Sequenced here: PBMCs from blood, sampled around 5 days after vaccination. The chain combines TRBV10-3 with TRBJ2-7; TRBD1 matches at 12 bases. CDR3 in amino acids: CAISDYPGQGAYEQYF. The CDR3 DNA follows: TGTGCCATCAGTGATTATCCGGGACAGGGGGCTTACGAGCAGTACTTC.